A selection of T cell receptor beta chains follows, all from one sample in a study of cytomegalovirus exposure and HLA in healthy donors. Using immunoSEQ multiplex PCR, the repertoire was profiled, and TCRdb retains in-frame clones only, with some absent. The profile shows some 200,000 clones, 82% of them singletons. Sequences were obtained from PBMCs. Every receptor here comes from a boy younger than 10 in good health and CMV-seronegative. The CDR3 runs from the conserved cysteine through the conserved F or W. A D gene is named only where the DNA matches it firmly.

V gene | D gene | CDR3 protein
TRBV7-7 | . | CASRGGVYEQYF
TRBV4-3 | TRBD1 | CASSRSTGLYEQYF
TRBV13 | . | CASSLGQEPNYEQYF
TRBV5-1 | TRBD1 | CASSFLFGTDLLPLNTGELFF
TRBV25-1 | . | CASTPLRGYAFF
TRBV5-8 | . | CASSLGLGGTGELFF
TRBV6-4 | TRBD1 | CAIWDRGLGYTF
TRBV29-1 | TRBD2 | CSSKNLAGDTDTQYF
TRBV28 | . | CASNLSNQPQHF
TRBV4-2 | . | CASSATGSYGYTF
TRBV2 | . | CASNWETEQYF
TRBV5-1 | TRBD2 | CASSGTGGPEETQYF
TRBV27 | TRBD1 | CASSLKPTGVTSYTF
TRBV19 | . | CASSSPQTSGANVLTF
TRBV30 | TRBD1 | CAWKTGADYGYTF
TRBV2 | . | CASSPTGRTNYEQYF
TRBV11-2 | TRBD2 | CASSFYRTSGVEQYF
TRBV5-4 | TRBD2 | CASSSGLAGTDTQYF
TRBV20-1 | . | CSASPGKGYTF
TRBV5-5 | . | CASEGGGLEQYF
TRBV29-1 | TRBD1 | CSAGQMNTEAFF
TRBV5-1 | TRBD1 | CASSLETGAIYGYTF
TRBV5-1 | . | CASSLAGTGTGSGANVLTF
TRBV19 | . | CASSKQGWDNSPLHF
TRBV4-3 | TRBD1 | CASSQETSRGLGGYTF
TRBV4-2 | . | CASSQDRAGGRQTQYF
TRBV9 | TRBD1 | CASSAGQGAPTNEKLFF
TRBV11-3 | . | CASSFRLLNTEAFF
TRBV6-1 | . | CASRGQHYNSPLHF
TRBV2 | TRBD2 | CASSDPARESTDTQYF
TRBV7-9 | . | CASSLLQRTNYGYTF
TRBV6-5 | TRBD2 | CATSRAGGRETQYF
TRBV5-1 | TRBD2 | CASLLAGGLTDTQYF
TRBV28 | . | CASSLSVSGNTIYF
TRBV6-6 | TRBD1 | CASSYLGGDRAFF
TRBV13 | TRBD2 | CASSLSTSGADTQYF
TRBV7-8 | TRBD1 | CASSLEYQGAGEKLFF
TRBV4-2 | . | CASSQDQGSSYNEQFF
TRBV25-1 | . | CASSDGANYGYTF
TRBV9 | . | CASSPAGSGSGGYTF
TRBV4-3 | TRBD1 | CASSQRDGQGYPGELFF
TRBV2 | TRBD1 | CASTQIPGGNEKLFF
TRBV7-8 | . | CASSLARGSGSTDTQYF
TRBV4-3 | . | CASSQVSNTRSPLHF
TRBV13 | . | CASSPADRNQETQYF
TRBV2 | TRBD2 | CASSTGTSGETQYF
TRBV30 | . | CAWKKSGNTEAFF
TRBV7-2 | . | CASSLCLGLWRCYGYTF
TRBV19 | . | CASSITGRAEAQFF
TRBV12-5 | TRBD1 | CASGLGQGANTEAFF
TRBV7-9 | . | CVSSLGYRLRGNTEAFF
TRBV29-1 | TRBD1 | CSVAYRGADTQYF
TRBV5-4 | TRBD1 | CASSSQGDTEAFF
TRBV25-1 | TRBD2 | CASSEEAGAYNEQFF
TRBV7-6 | TRBD1 | CASSLRDRVDEQFF
TRBV5-1 | TRBD2 | CASSLGGLAGEQFF
TRBV4-3 | . | CASSQENRPNTEAFF
TRBV5-1 | . | CASSLGRDLSSDTQYF
TRBV9 | TRBD2 | CASSVLSGGVTDTQYF
TRBV5-1 | . | CASSLVGTSDGYTF